Given below is one TCR beta chain in context. The record originates from a study of CD8 T cells in Susac syndrome. An amount of RNA that ranged from roughly 0.45 to 1 ug was reverse transcribed with random hexamers. Across 54 Vbeta and 13 Jbeta, TCR beta CDR3 was amplified with immunoSEQ multiplex PCR. From the immunoSEQ multiplex PCR reads, TCRdb called clonotypes with MiXCR, one entry per CDR3 protein. The sample consists of 150,000 or so distinct CDR3 sequences, 95% to 96% of them appearing once. This receptor was taken from a human donor with multiple sclerosis. Sequencing was performed on CD8+ T cells from PBMCs.

The CDR3 nucleotides read TGCAGTGCTAGGGAGGTCTCCTACGAGCAGTACTTC. Protein: CSAREVSYEQYF. The V gene is TRBV20-1, the J gene TRBJ2-7; the D gene is possibly TRBD2 (5 bases). CDR3 length: 12 amino acids. Trimming left V 3 bases short and J 0 bases short, with 6 bases between. The V gene's germline CDR1 is DFQATT and CDR2 SNEGSKA (reference sequence).